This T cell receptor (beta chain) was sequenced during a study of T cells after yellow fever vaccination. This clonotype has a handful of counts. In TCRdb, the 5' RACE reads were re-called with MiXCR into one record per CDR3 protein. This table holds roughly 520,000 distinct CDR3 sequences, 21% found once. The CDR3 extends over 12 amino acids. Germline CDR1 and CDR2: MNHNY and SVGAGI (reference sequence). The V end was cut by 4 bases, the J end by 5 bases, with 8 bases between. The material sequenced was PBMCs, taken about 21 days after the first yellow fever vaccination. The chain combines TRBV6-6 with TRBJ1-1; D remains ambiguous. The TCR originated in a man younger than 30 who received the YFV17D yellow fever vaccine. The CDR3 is CASSLGETEAFF. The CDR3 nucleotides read TGTGCCAGCAGTTTAGGCGAAACTGAAGCTTTCTTT.